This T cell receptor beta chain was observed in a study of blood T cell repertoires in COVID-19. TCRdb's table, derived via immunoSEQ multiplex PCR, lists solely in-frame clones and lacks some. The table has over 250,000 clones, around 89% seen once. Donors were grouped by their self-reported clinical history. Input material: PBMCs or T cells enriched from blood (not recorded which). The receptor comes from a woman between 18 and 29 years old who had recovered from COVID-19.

The CDR3 reads CATGGPVGYGYTF. CDR3 coding DNA: TGCGCCACGGGGGGACCTGTGGGGTATGGCTACACCTTC. The V call is TRBV10-1, the J call TRBJ1-2, with D tentatively TRBD1 (5 bases). V gave up 10 bases and J gave up 5 bases, with 17 bases separating them. Germline CDR1 WNHNN, CDR2 SYGVQD (reference sequence). This CDR3 region has 13 residues.